The 10 T cell receptor beta chains below come from one sample, sequenced in a study of blood T cell dynamics during melanoma immunotherapy. Assay used: immunoSEQ multiplex PCR; TCRdb lists only in-frame clones, some missing. Of approximately 4,500 clones listed, approximately 96% are singletons. Time point denoted: pre-treatment baseline. Sequencing was performed on effector memory CD8+ T cells from blood, taken from a patient treated with checkpoint blockade. The receptors originated from a human donor with melanoma.

The chain recombines TRBV5-1 with TRBJ2-1, with D perhaps assigned TRBD1 or TRBD2 (5 bases each). The ends were cut back, 0 bases at V and 7 bases at J, with 14 bases in the middle. CDR3 length: 15 amino acids. The V gene's germline CDR1 is SGHRS and CDR2 YFSETQ. CDR3 region: CASSLEGSWGNEQFF. In nucleotides, the CDR3 is TGCGCCAGCAGCTTGGAGGGGTCATGGGGGAATGAGCAGTTCTTC.

The chain uses TRBV5-6 and TRBJ2-2; D call uncertain. The CDR3 is 15 amino acids. Germline V gene sequence: CDR1 SGHDT, CDR2 YYEEEE. Trimming left V 1 base short and J 1 base short, with 8 bases between. In DNA, the CDR3 is TGTGCCAGCAGCTTGTTCACCGTGAACACCGGGGAGCTGTTTTTT. It encodes CASSLFTVNTGELFF.

In this sample, this clone turned up once. The CDR3 spells CASSFGLAGGPHEQYF. In DNA form, the CDR3 reads TGTGCCAGCAGCTTCGGACTAGCGGGAGGGCCCCACGAGCAGTACTTC. The V call is TRBV28, the J call TRBJ2-7, with 15 bases aligning to TRBD2. With 6 bases clipped from V and 5 bases from J, the junction kept 8 bases outside the gene matches. Germline V gene data show CDR1 as MDHEN and CDR2 as SYDVKM. The CDR3 is 16 residues long.

The chain couples TRBV7-3 to TRBJ1-1; 7 nucleotides match TRBD1. The CDR3 extends over 13 amino acids. Germline lookup yields CDR1 SGHTA and CDR2 FQGTGA. Losses at the gene ends were 4 bases for V and 1 base for J; bases not matched to a gene: 0. The CDR3 coding sequence is TGTGCCAGCAGCTGGACAGGGAACACTGAAGCTTTCTTT. Protein: CASSWTGNTEAFF.

The genes are TRBV6-6 and TRBJ2-6; D gene unclear. V lost 8 bases and J lost 4, with 9 bases in between. The CDR3 is 13 amino acids. The V gene's germline CDR1 is MNHNY and CDR2 SVGAGI (reference sequence). DNA of the CDR3: TGTGCCAGCGCCCCCGGCGGGGCCAACGTCCTGACTTTC. This sequence encodes CASAPGGANVLTF.

The chain carries TRBV19 and TRBJ2-5, with D perhaps matching TRBD2 (5 bases). TRBJ2-7 matches the DNA end more closely, so the J call is doubtful. This CDR3 comprises 15 residues. Per germline, CDR1 LNHDA and CDR2 SQIVND (reference sequence). The CDR3 sequence is CASSITEGASYEQYF. CDR3 in DNA: TGTGCCAGTAGTATCACCGAGGGAGCCTCCTACGAGCAGTACTTC.

This chain joins TRBV2 and TRBJ1-2; 9 nucleotides match TRBD1. Trimming cost V 8 bases and J 4 bases; bases outside gene matches: 5. The CDR3 has 13 amino acids. Germline-derived CDR1 and CDR2 are SNHLY and FYNNEI. This CDR3 reads CASATGGFYGYTF. CDR3 nucleotides: TGTGCCAGCGCGACAGGGGGGTTCTATGGCTACACCTTC.

This clone is a singleton in its sample. The V call is TRBV28, the J call TRBJ1-1; 7 bases map to TRBD1. The J segment lost 5 bases and the V segment lost 3 bases, leaving 12 bases of the junction unmatched. CDR1 MDHEN and CDR2 SYDVKM come from the germline V gene. The CDR3 is 16 residues long. CDR3 sequence: CASSLETGTLLTEAFF. The CDR3 DNA is TGTGCCAGCAGTTTGGAGACAGGGACTCTACTAACTGAAGCTTTCTTT.

The chain is built from TRBV27 and TRBJ2-1, with 10 nucleotides matching TRBD2. Germline assignment: CDR1 MNHEY and CDR2 SMNVEV (reference sequence). The CDR3 loop spans 15 amino acids. V lost 1 base to trimming and J lost 6 bases; unmatched junction nucleotides: 3. The CDR3 sequence is CASSLWASGSNEQFF. The CDR3 bases are TGTGCCAGCAGTTTATGGGCTAGCGGGAGCAATGAGCAGTTCTTC.

The CDR3 DNA follows: TGTGCCAGCAGCGGAGGGGACAGGGAGGCAGATACGCAGTATTTT. Translation gives CASSGGDREADTQYF. J is TRBJ2-3 and V is TRBV9; TRBD1 matches 9 bases. V dropped 3 bases and J dropped 4; count of bases not matched to a gene: 6. CDR3 length: 15 amino acids. Germline lookup yields CDR1 SGDLS and CDR2 YYNGEE.